The entry below describes one T cell receptor (beta chain). The antigen is unknown. Pooled together were second doses at about 4 or about 12 weeks. The sample is drawn from a study of T cell responses to AZD1222 COVID-19 vaccine. Points from the study as a whole: After the peak T cell response, and only then, were repertoires sampled. Donors were chiefly white British, with a greater number of females, and clonal diversity was perhaps underestimated. Per reports, nearly half of all spike-specific TCRs target regions that are unmutated in variants.

Trimming left V 3 bases short and J 2 bases short, with 19 bases between. The CDR3 covers 18 residues. Germline V CDR1 and CDR2: ENHRY, SYGVKD. TCRdb's table, derived via immunoSEQ multiplex PCR, lists solely in-frame clones and lacks some. This table has approximately 79,000 clones, about four fifths appearing once. This receptor was identified in an adult who received the AZD1222 COVID-19 vaccine. This sample comprised peripheral blood, obtained 28 days after the second AZD1222 dose. This chain uses TRBV10-3 with TRBJ1-4; D not resolved. DNA of the CDR3: TGTGCCATCAGTGAATCAGCTCTCGGAGGGAAGACTAATGAAAAACTGTTTTTT. Encoded protein: CAISESALGGKTNEKLFF.